Below, 8 T cell receptor beta chains from the same sample are listed, as sequenced in a study of vaccination effects on CD4 cells after COVID-19. Antigen-specific CD4+ T cells were expanded (with viral peptide pools) by the ViraFEST assay ahead of sequencing. Culture lasted roughly eleven days before CD4+ T cell isolation. SARS-CoV-2 infected the person between March and December 2020, as confirmed by PCR. Antigen specificity for these receptors is unknown. Libraries were prepared by immunoSEQ multiplex PCR; TCRdb keeps only in-frame clonotypes and omits some of them. The sample lists tens of thousands of clones, roughly 73% occurring once. The sample here was CD4+ T cells from PBMCs cultured with HIV peptides, taken before COVID-19 vaccination. Subset noted: HIV-1 Nef peptide pool negative control/reference culture. The receptors here all came from a human donor who had a prior SARS-CoV-2 infection.

The CDR3 region has the DNA TGTGCCAGCAGCTCCCGACAGGTGGCAACTAATGAAAAACTGTTTTTT. Translating gives CASSSRQVATNEKLFF. The chain has TRBV7-2 and TRBJ1-4, with D possibly matching TRBD1 (6 bases). The CDR3 covers 16 residues. Germline V lookup: CDR1 SGHTA, CDR2 FQGNSA. The ends were cut back, 4 bases at V and 0 bases at J, with 12 bases in the middle.

The chain employs TRBV6-5 and TRBJ2-7; possibly TRBD1 for D (6 bases). The V and J ends lost 6 bases and 0 bases respectively, with 12 bases between them. Germline V lookup: CDR1 MNHEY, CDR2 SVGAGI. This CDR3 has 14 amino acids. CDR3 sequence reads: CASRSSGVSYEQYF. CDR3 bases: TGTGCCAGCAGGAGTTCAGGGGTCTCCTACGAGCAGTACTTC.

The J gene is TRBJ1-1, the V gene TRBV12-3 or TRBV12-4; D not resolved. This CDR3 has 13 amino acids. V lost 1 base, J lost 4 bases, and 7 bases lay in between. In DNA form, the CDR3 reads TGTGCCAGCAGTTTAGTATTCGGCACTGAAGCTTTCTTT. It codes for CASSLVFGTEAFF.

The V gene is TRBV11-3, the J gene TRBJ2-3; TRBD2 might be the D (5 bases). Germline CDR1 and CDR2: SGHNT and YENEEA. V was shortened by 5 bases and J by 2 bases, with 8 bases between the two germline ends. The CDR3 runs to 13 residues. CDR3 in amino acids: CASSTGFTDTQYF. CDR3 nucleotide sequence: TGTGCCAGCAGCACGGGGTTCACAGATACGCAGTATTTT.

The V and J genes are TRBV4-1 and TRBJ1-1, with D perhaps TRBD1 (6 bases). The CDR3 runs to 15 residues. V gave up 4 bases and J gave up 3 bases, with 15 bases separating them. Per germline, CDR1 MGHRA and CDR2 YSYEKL. The CDR3 nucleotides are TGCGCCAGCAGCCTAACAGGGTCTTCCGACACTGAAGCTTTCTTT. Amino acid sequence: CASSLTGSSDTEAFF.

This chain joins TRBV6-5 and TRBJ2-2, with D hard to call. The CDR3 consists of 14 residues. Germline CDR1 reads MNHEY; CDR2 reads SVGAGI. V dropped 0 bases and J dropped 8 bases, with 10 bases sitting between them. CDR3 bases: TGTGCCAGCAGTTACTCGAAAAGGGTAGGGGAGCTGTTTTTT. It is translated as CASSYSKRVGELFF.

This chain joins TRBV18 and TRBJ2-3; 7 bases are a match to TRBD2. V shed 4 bases, J shed 3 bases, and the junction held 4 bases outside the gene matches. This CDR3 has 14 residues. CDR1 and CDR2 (germline): KGHSH, LQKENI. CDR3 protein: CASSREGQTDTQYF. The CDR3 region has the DNA TGTGCCAGCTCACGGGAGGGCCAAACAGATACGCAGTATTTT. The variable domain in full, completed from reference TRBV18 and TRBJ2-3, reads NAGVMQNPRHLVRRRGQEARLRCSPMKGHSHVYWYRQLPEEGLKFMVYLQKENIIDESGMPKERFSAEFPKEGPSILRIQQVVRGDSAAYFCASSREGQTDTQYFGPGTRLTVL.

The CDR3 here is CASSGLAGVNEQFF. The CDR3, as DNA: TGTGCCAGTTCGGGACTAGCGGGAGTTAATGAGCAGTTCTTC. The genes are TRBV19 and TRBJ2-1; 14 nucleotides agree with TRBD2. V trimming: 8 bases; J trimming: 7 bases; junction bases outside the gene matches: 4. CDR3 length: 14 amino acids. The germline V gene encodes CDR1 LNHDA and CDR2 SQIVND (reference sequence). Full variable domain (remainder filled in from reference TRBV19 and TRBJ2-1): DGGITQSPKYLFRKEGQNVTLSCEQNLNHDAMYWYRQDPGQGLRLIYYSQIVNDFQKGDIAEGYSVSREKKESFPLTVTSAQKNPTAFYLCASSGLAGVNEQFFGPGTRLTVL.